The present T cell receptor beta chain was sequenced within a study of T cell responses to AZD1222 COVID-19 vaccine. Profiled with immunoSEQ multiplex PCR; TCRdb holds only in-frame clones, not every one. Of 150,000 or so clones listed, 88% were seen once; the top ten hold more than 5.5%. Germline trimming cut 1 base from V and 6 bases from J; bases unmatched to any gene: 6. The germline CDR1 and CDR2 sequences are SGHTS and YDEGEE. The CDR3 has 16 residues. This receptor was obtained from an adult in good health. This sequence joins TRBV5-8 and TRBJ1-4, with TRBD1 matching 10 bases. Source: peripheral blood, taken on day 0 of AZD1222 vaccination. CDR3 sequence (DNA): TGTGCCAGCAGCTTGCTCGGTGGGACAGGGGATGAAAAACTGTTTTTT. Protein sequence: CASSLLGGTGDEKLFF.